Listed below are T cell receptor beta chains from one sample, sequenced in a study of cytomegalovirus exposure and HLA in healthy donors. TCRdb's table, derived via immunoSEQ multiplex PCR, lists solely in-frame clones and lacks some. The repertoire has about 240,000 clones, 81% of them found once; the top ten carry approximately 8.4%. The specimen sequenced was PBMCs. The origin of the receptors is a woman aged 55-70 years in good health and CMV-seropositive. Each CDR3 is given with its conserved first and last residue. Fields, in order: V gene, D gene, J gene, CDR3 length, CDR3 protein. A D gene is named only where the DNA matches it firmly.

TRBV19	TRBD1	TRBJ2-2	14	CASRTGQNTGELFF
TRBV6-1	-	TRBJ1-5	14	CASSDRGGNQPQHF
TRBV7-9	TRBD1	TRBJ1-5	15	CSSSPLTGANQPQHF
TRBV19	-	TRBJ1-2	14	CASSIGPGNYGYTF
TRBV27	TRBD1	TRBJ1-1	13	CASSRPGGTEAFF
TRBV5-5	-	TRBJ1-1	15	CASSLAGDMNTEAFF
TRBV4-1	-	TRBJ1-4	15	CASSPTDSSREKLFF
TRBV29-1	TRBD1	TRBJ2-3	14	CSVAGTGGSDTQYF
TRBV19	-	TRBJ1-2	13	CASSMGQRHGYTF
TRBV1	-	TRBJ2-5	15	CTSSLGLAGQETQYF
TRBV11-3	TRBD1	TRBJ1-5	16	CASSSYRGPSNQPQHF